This TCR beta chain came from a study of blood T cell repertoires in COVID-19. Study-level background: Whether acute or convalescent, the COVID-19 samples came from the United States, Italy and Spain. PBMCs, B-cell-depleted T cells, or T cells were the source of the cDNA or gDNA that made up the material.

Seattle enrolled patients during active infection and tracked them longitudinally. Source study methods: Estimated nucleated cell counts came from reference gene primer amplification. TCRdb's copy holds only in-frame clones and misses some; the assay was immunoSEQ multiplex PCR. That table is the source of V, J and clone size, and D and trimming were worked out from the DNA. The sample holds about 200,000 clones, approximately 86% seen once. With V trimmed by 4 bases and J by 4 bases, 9 bases remained unmatched. The CDR3 has 15 residues. Germline CDR1 and CDR2: SGDLS and YYNGEE. The receptor comes from a man aged 55 to 69 with COVID-19, enrolled during active disease. The chain couples TRBV9 to TRBJ2-5; 8 bases align to TRBD2. The sequenced sample was peripheral blood. CDR3 region: CASSPGGGRRETQYF. In DNA, the CDR3 is TGTGCCAGCAGCCCCGGGGGGGGGCGCCGAGAGACCCAGTACTTC.